A selection of T cell receptor beta chains follows, all from one sample in a study of CD8 T cells in Susac syndrome. TCRdb passed the immunoSEQ multiplex PCR reads through MiXCR, listing each CDR3 protein once. Of around 71,000 distinct CDR3 sequences in the sample, approximately 93% were seen once. The sample taken for sequencing was CD4+ T cells from PBMCs. Every receptor here comes from a human donor with Susac syndrome. The CDR3 runs from the conserved cysteine through the conserved F or W. D genes are given only for firm matches. The size field is filled for only some rows; it gives once, few, many or a size class.

D,V,size,J,CDR3,DNA
.,TRBV7-2,.,TRBJ1-2,CASSLGGGVPTNYGYTF,TGTGCCAGCAGCTTAGGCGGGGGGGTGCCCACTAACTATGGCTACACCTTC
.,TRBV3-1,.,TRBJ2-3,CASSFFTGLQHSTDTQYF,TGTGCCAGCAGCTTTTTCACGGGACTGCAACATAGCACAGATACGCAGTATTTT
.,TRBV6-5,.,TRBJ2-7,CASSNWLEQYF,TGTGCCAGCAGTAATTGGCTCGAGCAGTACTTC
TRBD2,TRBV9,.,TRBJ2-2,CASSLKSPASGGFTGELFF,TGTGCCAGCAGCCTAAAGTCCCCTGCTAGCGGGGGGTTCACCGGGGAGCTGTTTTTT
TRBD1,TRBV20-1,.,TRBJ1-2,CSDRTGNHGYTF,TGCAGTGATCGGACAGGGAACCATGGCTACACCTTC
.,TRBV20-1,.,TRBJ1-1,CSASLVRGGTEAFF,TGCAGTGCTAGTTTGGTAAGGGGGGGCACTGAAGCTTTCTTT
TRBD1,TRBV28,.,TRBJ1-5,CASTLYRGRNNQPQHF,TGTGCCAGCACCCTATACAGGGGGCGAAACAATCAGCCCCAGCATTTT
TRBD2,TRBV3-1,.,TRBJ2-3,CASSQELAAGDTQYF,TGTGCCAGCAGCCAAGAACTAGCGGCGGGAGATACGCAGTATTTT
.,TRBV7-2,.,TRBJ1-1,CASSFQGGTEAFF,TGTGCCAGCAGCTTTCAGGGAGGCACTGAAGCTTTCTTT
.,TRBV7-3,.,TRBJ2-5,CASSPTTGAGKGQGETQYF,TGTGCCAGCAGCCCGACGACGGGAGCGGGCAAAGGCCAGGGAGAGACCCAGTACTTC
TRBD1,TRBV5-1,.,TRBJ2-7,CASSTTGDSSYEQYF,TGCGCCAGCAGCACGACCGGGGACAGCTCCTACGAGCAGTACTTC
.,TRBV9,.,TRBJ1-1,CASSIEVDFTEAFF,TGTGCCAGCAGCATAGAGGTAGACTTCACTGAAGCTTTCTTT
.,TRBV9,.,TRBJ2-2,CASSDRLNTGELFF,TGTGCCAGCAGCGACCGATTGAACACCGGGGAGCTGTTTTTT
.,TRBV5-1,.,TRBJ2-7,CASSLGGDGGPGSYEQYF,TGCGCCAGCAGCTTGGGCGGGGACGGAGGACCTGGCTCCTACGAGCAGTACTTC
.,TRBV7-9,.,TRBJ1-3,CASSPLAGHGNTIYF,TGTGCCAGCAGCCCGTTAGCCGGCCATGGAAACACCATATATTTT
.,TRBV7-3,.,TRBJ2-3,CASSLLGPAQPQYF,TGTGCCAGCAGCTTATTAGGACCGGCCCAACCGCAGTATTTT
.,TRBV5-6,.,TRBJ2-1,CASSFEGLSYNEQFF,TGTGCCAGCAGCTTTGAGGGCCTCTCCTACAATGAGCAGTTCTTC
TRBD2,TRBV3-1,.,TRBJ2-3,CASSRRGGREVADTQYF,TGTGCCAGCAGCCGGCGGGGGGGCCGCGAGGTTGCAGATACGCAGTATTTT
.,TRBV3-1,.,TRBJ2-7,CASSQDYRSYEQYF,TGTGCCAGCAGCCAAGATTACAGATCCTACGAGCAGTACTTC
.,TRBV6-2/TRBV6-3,.,TRBJ1-5,CASSYSRGAVGSNQPQHF,TGTGCCAGCAGTTACTCTAGGGGCGCGGTCGGTAGCAATCAGCCCCAGCATTTT
.,TRBV5-1,.,TRBJ2-7,CASSRQGEYEQYF,TGCGCCAGCAGCAGGCAGGGCGAGTACGAGCAGTACTTC
.,TRBV4-3,.,TRBJ2-3,CVSSQEGPRNTQYF,TGCGTCAGCAGCCAAGAAGGACCACGGAATACGCAGTATTTT
.,TRBV11-3,.,TRBJ2-7,CASSLDLGRAYEQYF,TGTGCCAGCAGCTTAGATCTGGGCAGAGCCTACGAGCAGTACTTC
.,TRBV3-1,.,TRBJ1-1,CASSPRQSTEAFF,TGTGCCAGCAGCCCTAGACAGAGCACTGAAGCTTTCTTT
TRBD2,TRBV14,.,TRBJ2-1,CASSQVRTSGGPNEQFF,TGTGCCAGCAGCCAAGTGAGAACTAGCGGGGGACCGAATGAGCAGTTCTTC
.,TRBV5-1,.,TRBJ1-1,CASAEQTGLRGAFF,TGCGCCAGTGCCGAGCAAACCGGGCTCAGGGGAGCTTTCTTT
.,TRBV7-9,.,TRBJ1-4,CASSLTGYNEKLFF,TGTGCCAGCAGCTTAACCGGCTATAATGAAAAACTGTTTTTT
.,TRBV5-1,.,TRBJ2-5,CASSLGVERETQYF,TGCGCCAGCAGCTTGGGGGTAGAACGCGAGACCCAGTACTTC
.,TRBV28,.,TRBJ2-5,CASSFPRGAALIQYF,TGTGCCAGCAGTTTCCCCCGAGGGGCGGCCTTGATTCAGTACTTC
.,TRBV6-5,.,TRBJ1-3,CASSYSVGKGTAGEGNTIYF,TGTGCCAGCAGTTACTCCGTCGGGAAGGGAACGGCCGGGGAAGGAAACACCATATATTTT
.,TRBV18,.,TRBJ1-5,CASSPQGGAQPQHF,TGTGCCAGCTCACCACAGGGAGGGGCCCAGCCCCAGCATTTT
.,TRBV6-5,.,TRBJ1-1,CASSYSRVGSTEAFF,TGTGCCAGCAGTTACTCGAGGGTAGGGTCCACTGAAGCTTTCTTT
.,TRBV3-1,.,TRBJ2-7,CASSQIRGPSYEQYF,TGTGCCAGCAGCCAAATCCGGGGCCCTTCCTACGAGCAGTACTTC
TRBD1,TRBV19,.,TRBJ1-1,CASSLDRGKAFF,TGTGCCAGTAGCCTTGACAGGGGCAAAGCTTTCTTT
TRBD1,TRBV6-5,once,TRBJ2-7,CASRRGGQGLEQYF,TGTGCCAGCAGAAGAGGGGGACAGGGGCTCGAGCAGTACTTC
TRBD1,TRBV6-6,.,TRBJ1-1,CASSAGQPTVEAFF,TGTGCCAGCTCTGCGGGACAGCCCACCGTTGAAGCTTTCTTT
TRBD1,TRBV28,.,TRBJ1-2,CASSSYTGTGGGYTF,TGTGCCAGCAGCTCATATACCGGGACAGGGGGCGGCTACACCTTC
.,TRBV2,.,TRBJ1-4,CASSVRALTNEKLFF,TGTGCCAGCAGTGTGCGGGCCCTTACTAATGAAAAACTGTTTTTT
.,TRBV30,.,TRBJ2-5,CAWSPRGTPQETQYF,TGTGCCTGGAGCCCTAGAGGGACACCCCAAGAGACCCAGTACTTC
.,TRBV7-6,once,TRBJ1-1,CASSLVPGPGNTEAFF,TGTGCCAGCAGCTTAGTTCCAGGCCCAGGGAACACTGAAGCTTTCTTT
.,TRBV5-1,once,TRBJ2-5,CASSLDPDSMEYF,TGCGCCAGCAGCTTGGACCCGGACAGCATGGAGTACTTC
.,TRBV3-1,.,TRBJ2-7,CASSHSPGPYEQYF,TGTGCCAGCAGCCACTCACCTGGTCCCTACGAGCAGTACTTC
.,TRBV7-3,.,TRBJ1-1,CASSLLALGGNTEAFF,TGTGCCAGCAGCTTATTGGCCTTAGGGGGGAACACTGAAGCTTTCTTT
TRBD1,TRBV18,.,TRBJ2-2,CASSPDRGLNTGELFF,TGTGCCAGCTCTCCTGACAGGGGGCTGAACACCGGGGAGCTGTTTTTT
.,TRBV29-1,.,TRBJ2-5,CSVEGRTGRETQYF,TGCAGCGTTGAAGGACGAACAGGGAGAGAGACCCAGTACTTC
.,TRBV6-6,once,TRBJ2-1,CASSYYGPGSYNEQFF,TGTGCCAGCAGTTACTATGGGCCAGGCAGCTACAATGAGCAGTTCTTC
.,TRBV7-8,once,TRBJ2-2,CASSPTGKGYTGELFF,TGTGCCAGCAGCCCAACAGGGAAGGGGTACACCGGGGAGCTGTTTTTT
TRBD1,TRBV4-1,.,TRBJ1-2,CASSQDTGDYGYTF,TGCGCCAGCAGCCAAGATACAGGGGACTATGGCTACACCTTC
.,TRBV28,.,TRBJ1-5,CASSLDSNQPQHF,TGTGCCAGCAGTTTGGATAGCAATCAGCCCCAGCATTTT
.,TRBV4-2,.,TRBJ2-5,CASSQVRSRGPQETQYF,TGTGCCAGCAGCCAAGTGCGGTCCCGGGGGCCCCAAGAGACCCAGTACTTC
TRBD1,TRBV20-1,once,TRBJ1-2,CSANSGGLYGYTF,TGCAGTGCTAATTCAGGGGGCCTCTATGGCTACACCTTC
TRBD2,TRBV29-1,.,TRBJ2-1,CSVGGTSQGFF,TGCAGCGTTGGCGGGACTAGCCAAGGGTTCTTC
.,TRBV29-1,.,TRBJ2-7,CSANGVYEQYF,TGCAGCGCCAACGGGGTCTACGAGCAGTACTTC
.,TRBV20-1,.,TRBJ1-2,CSVADGTYGYTF,TGCAGTGTCGCGGACGGTACCTATGGCTACACCTTC